This T cell receptor beta chain is drawn from a study of control samples from healthy donors and cancer patients. Sequenced by immunoSEQ multiplex PCR; TCRdb stores in-frame clones only, minus some. The top ten clones hold over 6% of a sample with 110,000 to 150,000 clones, about 90% of them seen once. The CDR3 sequence is 13 residues long. Germline loops: CDR1 SGHDT, CDR2 YYEEEE. V lost 0 bases, J lost 6 bases, and 2 bases stayed unmatched. The specimen sequenced was blood. The clonotype was recovered from a man aged 18 to 30 in good health. The rearrangement joins TRBV5-6 to TRBJ1-2; 7 positions match TRBD1. The CDR3 DNA follows: TGTGCCAGCAGCTTGGGGACAGGACATGGCTACACCTTC. Residues: CASSLGTGHGYTF.